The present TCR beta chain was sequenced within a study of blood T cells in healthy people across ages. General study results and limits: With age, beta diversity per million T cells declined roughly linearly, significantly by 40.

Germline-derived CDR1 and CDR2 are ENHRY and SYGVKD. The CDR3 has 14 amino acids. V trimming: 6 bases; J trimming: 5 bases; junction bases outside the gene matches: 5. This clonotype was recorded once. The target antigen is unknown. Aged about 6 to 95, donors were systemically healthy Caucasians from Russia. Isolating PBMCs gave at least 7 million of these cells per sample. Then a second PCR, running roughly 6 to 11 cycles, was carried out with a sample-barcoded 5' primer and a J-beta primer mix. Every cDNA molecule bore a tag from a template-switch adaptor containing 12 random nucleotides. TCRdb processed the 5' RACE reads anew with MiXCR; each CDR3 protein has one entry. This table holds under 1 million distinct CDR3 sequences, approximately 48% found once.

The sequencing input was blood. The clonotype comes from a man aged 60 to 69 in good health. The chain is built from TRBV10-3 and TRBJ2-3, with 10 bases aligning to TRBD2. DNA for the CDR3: TGTGCCATCAGACCCGGGACTAGCGTAGATACGCAGTATTTT. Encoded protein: CAIRPGTSVDTQYF.